The entry that follows covers one T cell receptor (beta chain) sequence. Its target is not known. Germline V lookup: CDR1 SGHRS, CDR2 YFSETQ. The CDR3 length is 14 residues. Trimming took off 4 bases at V and 4 bases at J, with 11 bases between the two ends. Primers: 60 Vbeta forward and 13 Jbeta reverse. TCRdb keeps only in-frame clones here, not all; method: immunoSEQ multiplex PCR. The table records 110,000 to 150,000 clones, over 60% of them present only once. The record originates from a study of cytomegalovirus exposure and HLA in healthy donors. Study-wide findings and caveats: Within an earlier analysis, most TCR beta V segments proved productive either about 87% or about 30% of the time. In a later analysis, across HLA loci, associated TCR counts were highest for DRB1, lowest for HLA-C. According to a later analysis, donors in an Asian-associated ancestry cluster reportedly had fewer N-insertions than the approximately 670-donor mean. In a later analysis, specific HLA alleles were associated with some 16,000 TCR beta sequences at a 0.05 false discovery rate.

This sequence originates from a female donor in good health and CMV-seronegative. The chain is built from TRBV5-1 and TRBJ1-4, with D perhaps TRBD1 (6 bases). Sequenced sample: PBMCs. The CDR3 here is CASSVTGFNEKLFF. For the CDR3, the DNA is TGCGCCAGCAGCGTGACAGGATTTAATGAAAAACTGTTTTTT.